This TCR beta chain was observed in a study of T cells after yellow fever vaccination. Looking at the study overall: Preparation of fractions with low cell numbers was performed using SMART-Seq v4 Ultra Low Input.

Each CDR3 protein gets one entry after TCRdb re-called the 5' RACE reads with MiXCR. The repertoire holds 250,000 to 400,000 distinct CDR3 sequences, 4.1% seen once, with 20% to 25% in the top ten. The CDR3 is made up of 15 amino acids. Deletions cut 0 bases from V and 6 bases from J, with 14 bases between. In germline, CDR1 is MGHRA, CDR2 YSYEKL. Turning to this clonotype: Its antigen is as yet unknown.

General study findings and limits: The secondary response was weaker, and its peak arrived faster, on day 5 versus 15.

Source: PBMCs, taken 5 days after the yellow fever booster vaccination. The source is a man younger than 35 who received the YFV17D yellow fever vaccine. The V gene is TRBV4-1, the J gene TRBJ2-5; TRBD1 is a possible D gene (5 bases). This CDR3 is CASSQEPRGGQTQYF. CDR3 bases: TGCGCCAGCAGCCAAGAACCTAGGGGCGGACAGACCCAGTACTTC.